Listed below are T cell receptor beta chains from one sample, sequenced in a study of CD8 T cells in ankylosing spondylitis. Via MiXCR, TCRdb re-called the 5' RACE reads, giving one row per CDR3 protein. The sample lists around 130,000 distinct CDR3 sequences, 15% to 20% occurring once. The sequencing input was blood, either unsorted or a sorted T cell fraction (not recorded which). Source of these receptors: a male donor with ankylosing spondylitis. The conserved cysteine and the conserved F or W are not part of the CDR3 here. Each record gives: J gene, V gene, CDR3 protein.

>TRBJ1-5|TRBV2
ASSDAPGPRDQPQH
>TRBJ2-7|TRBV20-1
SARDTQTYEQY
>TRBJ1-1|TRBV19
ASVWGRTEAF
>TRBJ2-7|TRBV6-5
ASSSLGSYEQY
>TRBJ2-5|TRBV12-3/TRBV12-4
ASSWTGGHETQY
>TRBJ1-2|TRBV6-2/TRBV6-3
ASSYDSLSGYT
>TRBJ2-1|TRBV12-3/TRBV12-4
ASSLAQIYNEQF
>TRBJ2-7|TRBV13
ASSFGGRGSYEQY
>TRBJ2-7|TRBV7-2
ASSPRLDYEQY
>TRBJ2-5|TRBV28
AGGTSATQGETQY
>TRBJ2-2|TRBV11-3
ASSLGTPYANTGELF
>TRBJ2-7|TRBV27
ASSLGQGVPYEQY
>TRBJ1-1|TRBV12-3/TRBV12-4
ASSLIAGNGEAF
>TRBJ2-2|TRBV20-1
SAFSTGELF
>TRBJ2-1|TRBV11-1
ASSSSWLAGRSYNEQF
>TRBJ2-3|TRBV7-8
ASMTSGSGTDTQY
>TRBJ2-3|TRBV4-2
ASSQTGLQDTQY
>TRBJ2-3|TRBV6-1
ASSEAGGPPDTQY
>TRBJ2-3|TRBV9
ASSDGQGQDTQY
>TRBJ1-1|TRBV29-1
SVGSTREAF
>TRBJ2-1|TRBV12-3/TRBV12-4
ASSHLAGVTYNEQF
>TRBJ2-3|TRBV3-1
ASSGALAGPPDTQY
>TRBJ2-7|TRBV12-3/TRBV12-4
ASSSGEVYEQY
>TRBJ2-7|TRBV12-3/TRBV12-4
ASSSVFGTAIYEQY
>TRBJ2-7|TRBV27
ASSRTGRYEQY
>TRBJ2-1|TRBV6-2/TRBV6-3
ASWEGNEQF
>TRBJ1-2|TRBV7-9
ASSPVQGNYGYT
>TRBJ2-5|TRBV15
ATSRDPGTQGGETQY
>TRBJ2-1|TRBV5-1
ASRNAGTGPSNEQF
>TRBJ2-1|TRBV6-2/TRBV6-3
ASSYSITGGYNEQF
>TRBJ2-4|TRBV6-2/TRBV6-3
ASSIRGPGQGRNIQY
>TRBJ2-6|TRBV18
ASSPPQYSGANVLT
>TRBJ2-7|TRBV18
ASSHRDRGLFIPYEQY
>TRBJ1-1|TRBV5-1
ASSLVSMTEYTEAF
>TRBJ2-3|TRBV4-1
ASSQGAGGTDTQY
>TRBJ2-1|TRBV2
ASSDLFAYNEQF
>TRBJ2-7|TRBV25-1
ASSELIGEQY
>TRBJ2-3|TRBV27
ASRSADTQY
>TRBJ2-1|TRBV10-1
ATSPGSGTNNEQF
>TRBJ2-1|TRBV4-3
ASSQGSVSYNEQF
>TRBJ1-4|TRBV27
ASSRWQSLNEKLF
>TRBJ1-2|TRBV9
ASSPASNYGYT
>TRBJ1-5|TRBV13
ASSSPGQPQH
>TRBJ2-5|TRBV28
ASSTPRAGNQETQY
>TRBJ2-3|TRBV9
ASSPGGGGRDGTDTQY